The 27 T cell receptor beta chains given below trace back to one sample, sequenced in a study of control samples from healthy donors and cancer patients. Sequencing used immunoSEQ multiplex PCR; TCRdb keeps in-frame clones, though not all of them. The table records 190,000 or so clones, approximately 92% of them present only once. The sequenced material came from blood. These TCRs come from a man younger than 30 in good health.

V is TRBV4-1 and J is TRBJ1-6; no firm D call. CDR3 length equals 17 residues. The germline V gene has CDR1 MGHRA and CDR2 YSYEKL. V was clipped by 2 bases and J by 0 bases, with 11 bases between them. The DNA of the CDR3 is TGCGCCAGCAGCCAAAATCATCCGAGCTCCTATAATTCACCCCTCCACTTT. Protein product: CASSQNHPSSYNSPLHF.

V is TRBV6-5 and J is TRBJ1-3; 12 bases are a match to TRBD1. The V and J ends lost 8 bases and 5 bases, in that order; junction bases with no gene match: 7. CDR1 is MNHEY and CDR2 is SVGAGI in the germline V gene. The CDR3 extends over 15 amino acids. CDR3 loop: CASCEGQGARNTIYF. The CDR3 coding sequence is TGTGCCAGCTGCGAGGGACAGGGGGCAAGAAACACCATATATTTT.

The chain joins TRBV12-3 or TRBV12-4 to TRBJ1-2, with D perhaps TRBD1 (5 bases). The V gene lost 6 bases and the J gene lost 6 bases, with 11 bases spanning the gap. The CDR3 covers 12 residues. The chain's CDR3 is CASSYGTDGYTF. Written as DNA, the CDR3 is TGTGCCAGCAGCTACGGGACGGATGGCTACACCTTC.

DNA of the CDR3: TGTGCCAGCAGCTTAGCTGGAGTTTTAACTGGAAACACCATATATTTT. Its protein product is CASSLAGVLTGNTIYF. The genes are TRBV7-9 and TRBJ1-3, with D hard to call. Germline V gene sequence: CDR1 SEHNR, CDR2 FQNEAQ (reference sequence). Deletions cut 0 bases from V and 2 bases from J, with 11 bases between. This CDR3 contains 16 residues.

The chain uses TRBV27 and TRBJ2-3, with 7 bases aligning to TRBD1. CDR3 length: 14 residues. J lost 6 bases, V lost 4 bases, and 7 bases had no gene match. CDR1 and CDR2 from the germline V gene are MNHEY and SMNVEV (reference sequence). The CDR3 reads CASSWDRNGDTQYF. The CDR3 nucleotides are TGTGCCAGCAGTTGGGACAGAAACGGGGATACGCAGTATTTT.

The V gene is TRBV5-1, the J gene TRBJ2-1; either TRBD1 or TRBD2 may supply D (5 bases each). V dropped 3 bases and J dropped 3 bases, with 16 bases sitting between them. CDR1 and CDR2 from the germline V gene are SGHRS and YFSETQ. The CDR3 length is 16 residues. The CDR3 DNA is TGCGCCAGCAGCTCGGGCTCCGGGACGCACTACAATGAGCAGTTCTTC. Amino acids: CASSSGSGTHYNEQFF. The whole variable domain, remainder taken from reference TRBV5-1 and TRBJ2-1, is KAGVTQTPRYLIKTRGQQVTLSCSPISGHRSVSWYQQTPGQGLQFLFEYFSETQRNKGNFPGRFSGRQFSNSRSEMNVSTLELGDSALYLCASSSGSGTHYNEQFFGPGTRLTVL.

The chain recombines TRBV5-1 with TRBJ2-2; 8 nucleotides line up with TRBD1. J lost 5 bases, V lost 4 bases, and 7 bases had no gene match. CDR3 length equals 15 residues. CDR1 is SGHRS, CDR2 YFSETQ, per germline. CDR3 DNA: TGCGCCAGCAGCCTCCCGGGGACAGGAACCGGGGAGCTGTTTTTT. Translated: CASSLPGTGTGELFF.

Here the CDR3 DNA reads TGCAGTGCTAGTTGGGAAGCATACAATGAGCAGTTCTTC. Translation gives CSASWEAYNEQFF. V is TRBV20-1 and J is TRBJ2-1; the D is unclear. In germline, CDR1 is DFQATT, CDR2 SNEGSKA (reference sequence). The CDR3 sequence is 13 residues long. V was pared by 3 bases and J by 4 bases, with 10 bases between.

The chain carries TRBV5-1 and TRBJ2-7; 14 bases are shared with TRBD2. Germline lookup yields CDR1 SGHRS and CDR2 YFSETQ. The CDR3 has 18 amino acids. V trimming: 4 bases; J trimming: 3 bases; junction bases outside the gene matches: 12. The CDR3, as DNA: TGCGCCAGCAGCGCTTCCGGGACTAGCGGGGGCCTGGTCTACGAGCAGTACTTC. This sequence encodes CASSASGTSGGLVYEQYF.

There are a few counts of this clone. CDR3 bases: TGTGCCATCACCACGGCCCGGCGGAACACTGAAGCTTTCTTT. Residues: CAITTARRNTEAFF. The chain joins TRBV10-3 to TRBJ1-1; D is ambiguous. V was cut by 7 bases and J by 1 base, with 13 bases left in between. Germline V gene data show CDR1 as ENHRY and CDR2 as SYGVKD. The CDR3 is 14 amino acids.

The chain carries TRBV9 and TRBJ2-1; 8 bases align to TRBD1. Germline V gene lookup returns CDR1 SGDLS and CDR2 YYNGEE. The CDR3 runs 15 residues. The J segment lost 2 bases and the V segment lost 4 bases, leaving 5 bases of the junction unmatched. The CDR3 sequence: CASSFGQGAYNEQFF. The CDR3 DNA is TGTGCCAGCAGCTTCGGACAGGGAGCCTACAATGAGCAGTTCTTC.

This chain connects TRBV5-6 to TRBJ1-4; D ambiguous. The CDR3 contains 16 residues. The V and J ends lost 5 bases and 4 bases respectively, with 18 bases between them. CDR1 is SGHDT, CDR2 YYEEEE, per germline. The CDR3 loop is CASRWYSDPINEKLFF. CDR3 sequence (DNA): TGTGCCAGCAGATGGTACTCAGACCCTATTAATGAAAAACTGTTTTTT.

This clone appeared a single time. The V call is TRBV12-3 or TRBV12-4, the J call TRBJ2-2; D unresolved. V was pared by 4 bases and J by 6 bases, with 6 bases between. CDR3 length: 12 amino acids. The CDR3 DNA reads as TGTGCCAGCAGTTCTAACCCCGGGGAGCTGTTTTTT. Its protein product is CASSSNPGELFF.

This chain joins TRBV28 and TRBJ1-2, with no clear D. Trimming removed 6 bases at V and 8 bases at J, with 19 bases between. CDR3 length: 14 amino acids. Germline lookup yields CDR1 MDHEN and CDR2 SYDVKM. The CDR3 loop reads CASSSPGLPGGYTF. In nucleotides, the CDR3 is TGTGCCAGCAGCTCGCCTGGACTCCCCGGGGGCTACACCTTC.

Notes on this clone: The junction shows a germline mismatch at one end, possibly a read error. This chain connects TRBV2 to TRBJ1-1, with a weak D call TRBD1 (5 bases). Looked up from germline, CDR1 is SNHLY and CDR2 is FYNNEI. The CDR3 is 8 amino acids. The CDR3 region is CAPDGGFF. The CDR3 nucleotides are TGTGCCCCCGACGGGGGATTTTTT.

The chain carries TRBV2 and TRBJ1-3, with D tentatively TRBD1 (6 bases). V shed 8 bases and J shed 4 bases, with 15 bases lying between them. This CDR3 has 14 residues. Germline loops: CDR1 SNHLY, CDR2 FYNNEI. CDR3 sequence (DNA): TGTGCCAGCTCCGCCACCGGACAGGGAAACACCATATATTTT. It encodes CASSATGQGNTIYF.

The genes are TRBV6-5 and TRBJ1-4; 9 bases agree with TRBD1. The V gene end was trimmed by 0 bases and the J gene end by 11 bases; junction bases not matched to a gene: 10. The CDR3 has 16 amino acids. Germline loops: CDR1 MNHEY, CDR2 SVGAGI. The CDR3 DNA reads TGTGCCAGCAGTTACTCTGGGGGGCGGGACAGGGACAAACTGTTTTTT. Its translation is CASSYSGGRDRDKLFF.

The V call is TRBV19, the J call TRBJ1-5, with D possibly TRBD1 on 6 matching bases. Germline lookup yields CDR1 LNHDA and CDR2 SQIVND (reference sequence). The CDR3 covers 15 residues. Trimming left V 4 bases short and J 7 bases short, with 17 bases between. CDR3 region: CASSKDPAQGQPQHF. CDR3 bases: TGTGCCAGTAGTAAGGACCCTGCCCAGGGGCAGCCCCAGCATTTT.

The CDR3 nucleotides read TGTGCCAGCAGCCCCGGGGACAAGAGTTTCGAGCAGTACTTC. It codes for CASSPGDKSFEQYF. The chain links TRBV7-9 to TRBJ2-7, with TRBD1 as a possible D gene (6 bases). Trimming took off 5 bases at V and 6 bases at J, with 17 bases between the two ends. The germline V gene encodes CDR1 SEHNR and CDR2 FQNEAQ (reference sequence). The CDR3 is 14 amino acids. The full variable domain, with the rest looked up from reference TRBV7-9 and TRBJ2-7, is DTGVSQNPRHKITKRGQNVTFRCDPISEHNRLYWYRQTLGQGPEFLTYFQNEAQLEKSRLLSDRFSAERPKGSFSTLEIQRTEQGDSAMYLCASSPGDKSFEQYFGPGTRLTVT.

V gene TRBV9 combines with J gene TRBJ1-1, with 7 bases aligning to TRBD1. This CDR3 is 14 amino acids long. Trimming at V came to 4 bases and at J to 4 bases, leaving 7 bases not matched to a gene. Germline V gene sequence: CDR1 SGDLS, CDR2 YYNGEE. CDR3 protein: CASSYAAGGTEAFF. CDR3 in DNA: TGTGCCAGCAGCTATGCGGCAGGGGGCACTGAAGCTTTCTTT.

The chain uses TRBV29-1 and TRBJ2-3, with 9 nucleotides matching TRBD2. This CDR3 contains 14 residues. V shed 3 bases and J 4 bases; nucleotides not matched to a gene: 5. Germline CDR1 SQVTM, CDR2 ANQGSEA. CDR3 DNA sequence: TGCAGCGTTGAGCGGGGGGGCGTCCCAGATACGCAGTATTTT. Its protein is CSVERGGVPDTQYF.

CDR3 coding DNA: TGTGCTAGTGGTTTGGATAATTCACCCCTCCACTTT. It specifies CASGLDNSPLHF. The V call is TRBV12-5, the J call TRBJ1-6; D not certain. Germline V gene data show CDR1 as LGHNT and CDR2 as FRNRAP. The CDR3 spans 12 residues. The germline V and J ends were trimmed by 1 base and 5 bases, with 0 bases remaining between them. Full variable domain (outside the CDR3, taken from reference TRBV12-5 and TRBJ1-6): DARVTQTPRHKVTEMGQEVTMRCQPILGHNTVFWYRQTMMQGLELLAYFRNRAPLDDSGMPKDRFSAEMPDATLATLKIQPSEPRDSAVYFCASGLDNSPLHFGNGTRLTVT.

This clone was detected only once. The chain uses TRBV29-1 and TRBJ2-7; 9 bases match TRBD1. The V gene's germline CDR1 is SQVTM and CDR2 ANQGSEA. V gave up 0 bases and J gave up 4 bases; unmatched junction bases: 10. This CDR3 region has 16 residues. CDR3 coding DNA: TGCAGCGTTGAAGAGCAAGGGGGACAGGGTGGATACGAGCAGTACTTC. It translates to CSVEEQGGQGGYEQYF.

This clone was detected only once. V and J are TRBV10-3 and TRBJ2-7; 7 nucleotides line up with TRBD2. Per germline, CDR1 ENHRY and CDR2 SYGVKD. CDR3 size: 13 residues. J gave up 3 bases and V 8 bases, and 7 bases lay outside the gene matches. The CDR3 loop reads CAIGRREGYEQYF. Here the CDR3 DNA reads TGTGCCATCGGACGCAGGGAGGGCTACGAGCAGTACTTC.

The J gene is TRBJ2-3, the V gene TRBV30, with D perhaps matching TRBD2 (5 bases). V lost 0 bases to trimming and J lost 1 base, with 11 bases between them. This CDR3 spans 15 amino acids. Germline CDR1 GTSNPN, CDR2 SVGIG (reference sequence). This chain's CDR3 is CAWSVSPGGTDTQYF. CDR3 bases: TGTGCCTGGAGTGTATCTCCCGGGGGCACAGATACGCAGTATTTT.

The V gene is TRBV19, the J gene TRBJ2-4, with 7 bases matching TRBD1. Germline CDR1 reads LNHDA; CDR2 reads SQIVND (reference sequence). V gave up 5 bases and J gave up 0 bases; unmatched junction bases: 13. The CDR3 length is 18 residues. CDR3 protein: CASSQSGTDPQAKNIQYF. CDR3 nucleotide sequence: TGTGCCAGTAGTCAATCCGGGACAGACCCTCAAGCCAAAAACATTCAGTACTTC.

The chain uses TRBV19 and TRBJ1-5, with unresolved D. The ends were cut back, 8 bases at V and 1 base at J, with 6 bases in the middle. CDR1 and CDR2 from the germline V gene are LNHDA and SQIVND (reference sequence). The CDR3 is 12 amino acids. The CDR3 nucleotides are TGTGCCAGTCGGTGGAGCAATCAGCCCCAGCATTTT. It encodes CASRWSNQPQHF.